This T cell receptor (beta chain) derives from a study of blood T cells in healthy people across ages. Study-wide results and caveats: Unsorted PBMCs prevented conclusive naive versus antigen-experienced comparison.

This clonotype showed up just a few times. What it binds is unknown. A J-beta primer mix and a sample-barcoded 5' primer were used in a second PCR of about 7 to 12 cycles. All samples gave at least 2.5 million CDR3-containing paired-end reads. MiXCR was run by TCRdb on the 5' RACE reads, yielding one entry per CDR3 protein. Of about 640,000 distinct CDR3 sequences in the sample, under 70% were seen once. Germline V gives CDR1 SGHRS, CDR2 YFSETQ. The length of the CDR3 is 14 residues. The ends lost 2 bases at V and 4 bases at J; junction bases unmatched: 4. Extractions gave at least 5 micrograms of total RNA per sample.

The receptor was isolated from a man aged 55-75 years in good health. Sample: blood. J is TRBJ2-7 and V is TRBV5-1; 9 bases line up with TRBD2. The chain's CDR3 is CASSFALAGYEQYF. The CDR3, as DNA: TGCGCCAGCAGCTTCGCCCTAGCGGGGTACGAGCAGTACTTC.